This T cell receptor delta chain was recovered during a study of γδ T cells in repeated Plasmodium falciparum infection. The wider study: Sampling occurred at baseline, pre-infection for selected infections, and 21 days post-infection.

Note on this clone: TCRdb has a much larger clone's protein, which differs at residue 6 from the translation of this DNA, likely because of a read error; what is shown is the protein translated from the DNA.

TCRdb used CATT to re-call clones from the multiplex PCR reads. The repertoire has about 89,000 delta-chain clones, roughly 1.4% of them found once; the top ten carry around 8.3%. CDR3 length equals 19 residues. The ends lost 1 base at V and 4 bases at J; junction bases unmatched: 18. The germline V gene has CDR1 TVYSNPD and CDR2 GDNSRS (reference sequence). Gammadelta T cells were flow-sorted from PBMC into Vgamma9/Vdelta2+ and Vdelta2-negative populations for bulk analysis. Sequencing was carried out using gamma-delta T cells from blood. This clonotype was obtained from a pool of human donors (malaria-infected and uninfected, not separated). This sequence joins TRDV3 and TRDJ1; 13 nucleotides align to TRDD3. The CDR3: CAFITAGDWGIRYGDKLIF. The CDR3 DNA sequence: TGTGCCTTTATTACTGCGGGGGACTGGGGGATACGCTACGGCGATAAACTCATCTTT.